Shown below are 7 T cell receptor beta chains from a single sample sequenced in a study of T cells after yellow fever vaccination. TCRdb analysed the 5' RACE reads with MiXCR anew, one entry per CDR3 protein. The data show 40,000 to 50,000 distinct CDR3 sequences, approximately 6.3% seen once. The sample in question was PBMCs, either bulk or a sorted T-cell subset (CD4+, CD8+, memory, or dextramer-sorted; not recorded which), obtained 45 days after the yellow fever booster vaccination. All receptors derive from a man younger than 45 who received the YFV17D yellow fever vaccine.

At least ten counts were recorded for this clonotype. This rearrangement joins TRBV5-5 to TRBJ2-7; the D is unclear. The V end was cut by 2 bases, the J end by 6 bases, with 12 bases between. Germline CDR1 is SGHKS and CDR2 is YYEKEE (reference sequence). This CDR3 is 13 amino acids long. The CDR3 is CASSFTDAGEQYF. CDR3 sequence (DNA): TGTGCCAGCAGCTTCACAGATGCCGGCGAGCAGTACTTC. Full variable domain (rest looked up from reference TRBV5-5 and TRBJ2-7): DAGVTQSPTHLIKTRGQQVTLRCSPISGHKSVSWYQQVLGQGPQFIFQYYEKEERGRGNFPDRFSARQFPNYSSELNVNALLLGDSALYLCASSFTDAGEQYFGPGTRLTVT.

This clonotype has only a few counts. The chain is built from TRBV28 and TRBJ2-3; D might be TRBD1 (6 bases). V shed 3 bases and J shed 2 bases, with 9 bases lying between them. CDR1 and CDR2 from the germline V gene are MDHEN and SYDVKM. The CDR3 runs 14 residues. The CDR3 DNA follows: TGTGCCAGCAGTTTCGGGACAACCACAGATACGCAGTATTTT. Translating it yields CASSFGTTTDTQYF.

The chain recombines TRBV19 with TRBJ2-6, with D unclear. In germline, CDR1 is LNHDA, CDR2 SQIVND (reference sequence). V lost 1 base, J lost 10 bases, and 5 bases lay in between. CDR3 length: 12 residues. In nucleotides, the CDR3 is TGTGCCAGTAGTATAGCGGGTAACGTCCTGACTTTC. Translation: CASSIAGNVLTF.

This clonotype was seen a few times. The chain couples TRBV6-5 to TRBJ2-7; D possibly matches TRBD1 or TRBD2 (5 bases each). CDR3 length: 14 amino acids. Germline V gene data show CDR1 as MNHEY and CDR2 as SVGAGI. Trimming shortened V by 4 bases and J by 2 bases, and 12 bases separated the two germline ends. The CDR3 nucleotides read TGTGCCAGCAGTTCGGGACCGGACCCCTACGAGCAGTACTTC. It codes for CASSSGPDPYEQYF.

This clonotype was observed a handful of times. The chain has TRBV7-2 and TRBJ2-5, with 9 positions matching TRBD1. This CDR3 contains 15 residues. CDR1 and CDR2 from the germline V gene are SGHTA and FQGNSA. The junction had 16 bases not matched to a gene; V was cut back by 5 bases and J by 12 bases. DNA for the CDR3: TGTGCCAGCAGCCCCCGGACAGGGGCAACAAGACCCAAGTACTTC. This translates into CASSPRTGATRPKYF.

The chain employs TRBV24-1 and TRBJ2-2; D is unresolved. This CDR3 is 15 amino acids long. Germline CDR1 is KGHDR and CDR2 is SFDVKD. Trimming shortened V by 0 bases and J by 0 bases, and 4 bases separated the two germline ends. CDR3 sequence: CATSDLRANTGELFF. The CDR3 DNA reads TGTGCCACCAGTGATTTGCGGGCGAACACCGGGGAGCTGTTTTTT.

The V gene is TRBV18, the J gene TRBJ2-7; D is unresolved. CDR1 is KGHSH, CDR2 LQKENI, per germline. Trimming removed 5 bases at V and 3 bases at J, with 5 bases between. This CDR3 region has 11 residues. The CDR3 sequence: CASSSDYEQYF. The CDR3 DNA sequence: TGTGCCAGCTCATCGGACTACGAGCAGTACTTC.